These T cell receptor beta chains were read from a single sample in a study of T cell repertoires in cytomegalovirus infection. TCRdb re-called the reads through MiXCR, storing one row per CDR3 protein. Here the sample spans 8,000 or so distinct CDR3 sequences, approximately 49% being singletons. The antigens of these receptors remain unknown. What was sequenced was PBMCs, sequenced either directly or after in vitro stimulation (not recorded which). The receptors were sampled from a human donor in good health (CMV status not recorded). Some clones in this sample may be carry-over from other donors' samples. CDR3s include the opening cysteine and the closing phenylalanine or tryptophan. The order of the fields is J gene, clone size, D gene, V gene, CDR3 protein, CDR3 DNA. The D gene is left open where the match is weak. Only some rows state a clone size, as once, few, many or a class for expanded clones.

TRBJ2-1,NA,NA,TRBV5-1,CASSLFSTSANEPFF,TGCGCCAGCAGCTTATTCTCGACTTCGGCCAATGAGCCGTTCTTC
TRBJ1-6,NA,TRBD1,TRBV10-3,CAFRDRENSPLHF,TGTGCCTTTCGGGACAGGGAAAATTCACCCCTCCACTTT
TRBJ1-6,few,NA,TRBV7-6,CASSHSNSPLHF,TGTGCCAGCAGCCACAGTAATTCACCCCTCCACTTT
TRBJ2-1,NA,NA,TRBV20-1,CSAETGTYNEQFF,TGCAGTGCGGAGACCGGGACGTACAATGAGCAGTTCTTC
TRBJ2-1,NA,NA,TRBV20-1,CSARDIGSSYNEQFF,TGCAGTGCTAGAGATATTGGGAGCTCCTACAATGAGCAGTTCTTC
TRBJ2-3,NA,NA,TRBV5-6,CASRYRLNSKDPQYF,TGTGCCAGCAGATATAGATTAAATAGCAAAGATCCGCAGTATTTT
TRBJ1-4,NA,NA,TRBV2,CASSNRVENEKLFF,TGTGCCAGCAGTAATAGAGTGGAGAATGAAAAACTGTTTTTT
TRBJ2-3,few,TRBD1,TRBV7-9,CASRSRDSPHTDTQYF,TGTGCCAGCAGATCCCGGGACAGCCCCCACACAGATACGCAGTATTTT
TRBJ1-3,NA,TRBD1,TRBV4-1,CASSQDRTGGSGNTIYF,TGCGCCAGCAGCCAAGATCGAACAGGGGGCTCTGGAAACACCATATATTTT
TRBJ2-3,many,TRBD2,TRBV7-9,CASSFMAGVSDTQYF,TGTGCCAGCAGCTTTATGGCGGGAGTCTCCGATACGCAGTATTTT
TRBJ2-5,once,NA,TRBV7-2,CASSLDGGVFRETQYF,TGTGCCAGCAGCTTAGATGGCGGGGTGTTTCGTGAGACCCAGTACTTC
TRBJ2-1,NA,NA,TRBV12-3/TRBV12-4,CVSSSLSRLVGERSYNEQFF,TGTGTCAGCAGCTCCCTAAGCCGCCTTGTTGGAGAAAGGTCCTACAATGAGCAGTTCTTC
TRBJ2-1,NA,TRBD2,TRBV7-3,CASSLTSGGFRNEQFF,TGTGCCAGCAGCCTGACTAGCGGGGGCTTTCGCAATGAGCAGTTCTTC
TRBJ1-4,NA,TRBD1,TRBV19,CASSKTRQGEKLFF,TGTGCCAGTAGTAAGACCCGACAGGGTGAAAAACTGTTTTTT
TRBJ1-1,few,NA,TRBV7-2,CASSLDYRGSNTESFF,TGTGCCAGCAGCTTAGATTATCGGGGCTCGAACACTGAATCTTTCTTT
TRBJ2-1,NA,TRBD2,TRBV20-1,CSAQKVAGGLYNEQFF,TGCAGTGCTCAGAAAGTAGCGGGGGGCCTATACAATGAGCAGTTCTTC
TRBJ2-1,NA,NA,TRBV7-3,CASSLNRLASGNEQFF,TGTGCCAGCAGCTTAAATCGTCTGGCCTCTGGGAATGAGCAGTTCTTC
TRBJ2-7,NA,TRBD1,TRBV5-4,CASSTRQGNYEQYF,TGTGCCAGCAGCACGAGACAGGGAAACTACGAGCAGTACTTC
TRBJ2-7,NA,TRBD2,TRBV2,CASSLYSGQYTYEQYF,TGTGCCAGCAGCCTCTATAGCGGGCAATATACCTACGAGCAGTACTTC
TRBJ1-5,medium-sized,NA,TRBV10-3,CAISSEPGQPQHF,TGTGCCATCAGCTCAGAGCCAGGTCAGCCCCAGCATTTT
TRBJ1-1,few,NA,TRBV12-3/TRBV12-4,CASSRRVSKPVTEAFF,TGTGCCAGCAGCCGCAGGGTTTCCAAACCGGTCACTGAAGCTTTCTTT
TRBJ1-5,NA,TRBD1,TRBV10-3,CAIMESEQGIDETRNQPKHF,TGTGCCATCATGGAGTCGGAACAGGGGATTGACGAGACTCGCAATCAGCCCAAGCATTTT